This T cell receptor (beta chain) stems from a study of blood T cell repertoires in COVID-19 (TCRdb year 2020). In terms of the full investigation: Samples from collaborators originated in the United States, Italy and Spain and spanned both the acute and convalescent phases of COVID-19. The material from the prospective study consisted of cDNA or gDNA derived from T cells, B-cell-depleted T cells, or PBMCs. The dataset comprised deeply sampled blood TCRbeta repertoires from subjects exposed to, actively infected with, or recovered from COVID-19. The repertoires were made available in a free public database intended to serve as a resource for research on the immune response to SARS-CoV-2. The samples were drawn from the first 160 participants of the ongoing ImmuneRACE study and from roughly 1,300 subjects provided by 6 global collaborators. The sample metadata nearly always contained a de-identified subject ID, COVID-19 status, age in years and sex. Where available, HLA class I and class II types were taken from metadata supplied by the sample provider and were not determined by assay-based typing. The investigation overall reported the following: The amount of clinical and demographic metadata varied by source and participant and was provided uncurated.

Here V drops 4 bases and J drops 9 bases, and the junction holds 14 bases not matched to any gene. The CDR3, from cysteine to phenylalanine, totals 18 residues. CDR3 DNA is the only sequence kept; it has 54 bases, read in frame from the first base. CDR1 and CDR2 are read off the germline V gene as SGHDT and YYEEEE. The immunoSEQ Assay, a bias-controlled multiplex PCR, was used to amplify TCRbeta CDR3 regions from genomic DNA. The paper's data handling went like this. The number of nucleated cells in each sample was estimated from the amplification of reference gene primers within the assay. To quantify the absolute abundance of each unique TCRbeta CDR3 rearrangement, sequence reads were collapsed and filtered. For each sample, productive Simpson clonality was calculated as the square root of Simpson's diversity index over productive rearrangements. TCRdb's version of the immuneACCESS table is confined to in-frame rearrangements and falls short of the full clone set. An unresolved V gene accounts for under half of the shortfall where checked; the remainder is of unknown origin. From that table come the V and J calls and clone size; the DNA was used to work out D and trimming. This sample comprises fewer than 500,000 clones, roughly 88% of them detected only once. In total, the top ten clones hold more than 1.4% of the sample.

Concerning this clone: Its antigen target is currently unknown. No base-level quality is on record; no much larger clone is a single base apart.

The collaborating institutions used their own protocols to collect whole blood in K2EDTA tubes. Collaborator samples were shipped for TCRbeta analysis as frozen whole blood, isolated PBMCs, or DNA extracted from either sample type. This TCR was sampled from a woman between 25 and 40 years old with active or convalescent COVID-19. The chain joins TRBV5-6 to TRBJ2-1; 15 junctional bases match TRBD2. Sequenced input: peripheral blood. For the CDR3, the sequence is CASSPTSGTSGRRTEQFF. The nucleotide sequence reads as follows: TGTGCCAGCAGCCCAACGTCCGGGACTAGCGGGAGGAGGACTGAGCAGTTCTTC.